This T cell receptor beta chain was sequenced in a study of shared clonotypes between healthy human individuals. Study-wide context: Plates per donor: three CD4 naive, three CD4 memory, two CD8 naive, one CD8 memory.

Generated by immunoSEQ multiplex PCR, the TCRdb table keeps only in-frame clones and is missing some. The table lists roughly 2,300,000 clones, around 92% of them singletons, with around 0.35% in the top ten. The clonotype comes from a man younger than 30 in good health. Some clones in this sample may be carry-over from other donors' samples. The source material was naive CD4+ T cells from PBMCs. Regarding subset: CD45RA+ positively selected.

CDR3 loop: CASSPASGFYNEQFF. CDR3 bases: TGCGCCAGCAGCCCGGCTAGCGGGTTTTACAATGAGCAGTTCTTC. The chain combines TRBV5-1 with TRBJ2-1, with 8 bases fitting TRBD2. CDR1 is SGHRS and CDR2 is YFSETQ in the germline V gene. This CDR3 comprises 15 residues. V was clipped by 4 bases and J by 4 bases; unmatched bases: 7. Based on the CDR3 plus reference TRBV5-1 and TRBJ2-1, the full variable domain is KAGVTQTPRYLIKTRGQQVTLSCSPISGHRSVSWYQQTPGQGLQFLFEYFSETQRNKGNFPGRFSGRQFSNSRSEMNVSTLELGDSALYLCASSPASGFYNEQFFGPGTRLTVL.